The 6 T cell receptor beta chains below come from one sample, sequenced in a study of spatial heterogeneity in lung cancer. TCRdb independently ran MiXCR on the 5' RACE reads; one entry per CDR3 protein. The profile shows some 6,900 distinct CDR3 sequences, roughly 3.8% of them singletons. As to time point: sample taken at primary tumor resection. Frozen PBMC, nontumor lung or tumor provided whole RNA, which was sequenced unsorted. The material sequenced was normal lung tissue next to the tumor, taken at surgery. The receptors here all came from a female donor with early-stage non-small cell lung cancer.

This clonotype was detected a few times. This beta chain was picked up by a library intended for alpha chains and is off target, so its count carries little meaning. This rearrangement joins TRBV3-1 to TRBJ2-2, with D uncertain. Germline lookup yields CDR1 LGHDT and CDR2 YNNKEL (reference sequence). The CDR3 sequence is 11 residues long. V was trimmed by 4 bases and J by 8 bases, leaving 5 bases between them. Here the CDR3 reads CASSRLGELFF. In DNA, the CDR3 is TGTGCCAGCAGCCGCCTAGGGGAGCTGTTTTTT. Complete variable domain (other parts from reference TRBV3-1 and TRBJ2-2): DTAVSQTPKYLVTQMGNDKSIKCEQNLGHDTMYWYKQDSKKFLKIMFSYNNKELIINETVPNRFSPKSPDKAHLNLHINSLELGDSAVYFCASSRLGELFFGEGSRLTVL.

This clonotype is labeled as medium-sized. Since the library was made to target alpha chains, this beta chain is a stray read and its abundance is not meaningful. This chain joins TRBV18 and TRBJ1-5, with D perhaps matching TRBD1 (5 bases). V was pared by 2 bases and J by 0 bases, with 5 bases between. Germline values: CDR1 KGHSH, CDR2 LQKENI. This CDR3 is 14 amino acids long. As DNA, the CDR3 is TGTGCCAGCTCACCAGGGGGTAGCAATCAGCCCCAGCATTTT. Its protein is CASSPGGSNQPQHF.

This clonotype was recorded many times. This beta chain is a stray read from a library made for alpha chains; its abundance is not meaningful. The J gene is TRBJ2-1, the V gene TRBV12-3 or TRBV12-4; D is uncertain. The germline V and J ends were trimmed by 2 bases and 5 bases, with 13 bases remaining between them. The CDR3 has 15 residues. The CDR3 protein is CASSLSPLSDNEQFF. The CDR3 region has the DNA TGTGCCAGCAGTTTAAGCCCCTTGAGCGACAATGAGCAGTTCTTC.

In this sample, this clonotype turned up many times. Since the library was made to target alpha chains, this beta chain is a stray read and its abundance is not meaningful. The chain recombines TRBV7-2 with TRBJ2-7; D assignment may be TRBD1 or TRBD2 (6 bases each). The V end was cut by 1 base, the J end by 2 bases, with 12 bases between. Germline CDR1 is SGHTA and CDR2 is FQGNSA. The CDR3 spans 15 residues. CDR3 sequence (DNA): TGTGCCAGCAGCTTAGAGGGCGGGGACACCTACGAGCAGTACTTC. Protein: CASSLEGGDTYEQYF. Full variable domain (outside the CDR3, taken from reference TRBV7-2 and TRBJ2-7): GAGVSQSPSNKVTEKGKDVELRCDPISGHTALYWYRQSLGQGLEFLIYFQGNSAPDKSGLPSDRFSAERTGGSVSTLTIQRTQQEDSAVYLCASSLEGGDTYEQYFGPGTRLTVT.

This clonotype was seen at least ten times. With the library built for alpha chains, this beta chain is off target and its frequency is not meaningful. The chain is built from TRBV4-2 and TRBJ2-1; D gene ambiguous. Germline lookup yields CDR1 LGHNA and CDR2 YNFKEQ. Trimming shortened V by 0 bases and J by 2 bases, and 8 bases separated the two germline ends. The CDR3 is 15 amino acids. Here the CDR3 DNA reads TGTGCCAGCAGCCAAGAGCAGGACCCCTACAATGAGCAGTTCTTC. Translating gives CASSQEQDPYNEQFF.

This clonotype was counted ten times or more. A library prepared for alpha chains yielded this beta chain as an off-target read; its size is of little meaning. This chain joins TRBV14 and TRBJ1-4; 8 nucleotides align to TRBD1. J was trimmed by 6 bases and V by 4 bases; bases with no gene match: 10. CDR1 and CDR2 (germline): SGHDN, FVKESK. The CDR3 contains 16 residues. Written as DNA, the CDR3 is TGTGCCAGCAGCCCGACAGGGGCGAACGACTATGAAAAACTGTTTTTT. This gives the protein CASSPTGANDYEKLFF.